This T cell receptor (beta chain) is drawn from a study of shared clonotypes between healthy human individuals. V lost 1 base, J lost 3 bases, and 3 bases stayed unmatched. Germline V CDR1 and CDR2: LNHNV, YYDKDF (reference sequence). CDR3 length: 15 residues. DNA at roughly 0.2 ug, tens of thousands of T cell genomes, went into sorted-subset replicate PCRs. Sequencing used immunoSEQ multiplex PCR; TCRdb keeps in-frame clones, though not all of them. The data hold under 850,000 clones, with 92% observed a single time. Terminally differentiated effector memory CD45RA+ cells were excluded by CCR7 positive selection of CD45RO-negative cells. A remark on this clone: Its specificity is unknown.

Study-wide findings and caveats: Incompleteness in sorted-subset sequencing, despite large depth, was shown by rarefaction.

This sequence originates from a man aged 30 to 39 in good health. The J gene is TRBJ2-1, the V gene TRBV15, with TRBD2 matching over 7 bases. Sample: naive CD8+ T cells sorted from blood. The DNA for the CDR3 is TGTGCCACCAGCAGAGTTTCTAGCGGCTACAATGAGCAGTTCTTC. Its translation is CATSRVSSGYNEQFF.